These T cell receptor beta chains were read from a single sample in a study of blood T cells in healthy people across ages. TCRdb redid the calling of the 5' RACE reads with MiXCR, one entry per CDR3 protein. The sample holds 650,000 to 800,000 distinct CDR3 sequences, around 45% seen once. Sequencing used blood. The receptors come from a man aged 60 to 69 in good health. Both conserved end residues are part of each CDR3. D genes are given only for firm matches. A row's size may be missing; if present it is once, few, many or a size class.

V gene	clone size	D gene	J gene	CDR3 DNA	CDR3 protein
TRBV6-1	-	-	TRBJ1-5	TGTGCCAGCAGTGAAGACGGGGGCAATCAGCCCCAGCATTTT	CASSEDGGNQPQHF
TRBV6-5	-	-	TRBJ1-6	TGTGCCAGCAGTCATAGCACCGGGGTTGTATCACCCCTCCACTTT	CASSHSTGVVSPLHF
TRBV9	-	-	TRBJ2-6	TGTGCCAGCAGTTCTGCAGGGGCCGGGGCCAACGTCCTGACTTTC	CASSSAGAGANVLTF
TRBV5-6	-	-	TRBJ2-1	TGTGCCAGCAGCTTGGGCCCGACCAGCTCCTACAATGAGCAGTTCTTC	CASSLGPTSSYNEQFF
TRBV20-1	-	TRBD2	TRBJ2-5	TGCAGTGCTAGCACTAGCGGGGCTGAGACCCAGTACTTC	CSASTSGAETQYF
TRBV4-3	-	-	TRBJ2-3	TGCGCCAGCAGCCCCACGAGGGACGCTACAGATACGCAGTATTTT	CASSPTRDATDTQYF
TRBV5-1	-	TRBD1	TRBJ1-2	TGCGCCAGCAGCTTGGCCGGGACAGGATCCTATGGCTACACCTTC	CASSLAGTGSYGYTF
TRBV25-1	-	TRBD1	TRBJ2-1	TGTGCCAGTCAGGACAGGGGGTGGGATGAGCAGTTCTTC	CASQDRGWDEQFF
TRBV5-5	-	TRBD1	TRBJ2-2	TGTGCCAGCAGCGTACAGGGGGCCGCCGGGGAGCTGTTTTTT	CASSVQGAAGELFF
TRBV20-1	-	-	TRBJ2-7	TGCAGTGCTAGAGATCCGCTAGTCGGGTCCTACAATGAGCAGTACTTC	CSARDPLVGSYNEQYF
TRBV7-9	-	-	TRBJ2-1	TGTGCCAGCAGCTTCGGCAGGGACCACGAGCAGTTCTTC	CASSFGRDHEQFF
TRBV7-2	-	TRBD2	TRBJ2-3	TGTGCCAGCAGCTTAGGATCTAGCGGGGGGCAGGATACGCAGTATTTT	CASSLGSSGGQDTQYF
TRBV7-2	many	-	TRBJ2-1	TGTGCCAGCAGCTTATGGGCGGGCCGTAATCCTAACAATGAGCAGTTCTTC	CASSLWAGRNPNNEQFF
TRBV5-1	-	-	TRBJ1-1	TGCGCCAGCAGCTTGGTCGTTGGGGGGAACATGAACACTGAAGCTTTCTTT	CASSLVVGGNMNTEAFF
TRBV5-1	once	-	TRBJ2-5	TGCGCCAGCAGCTCCAAGTTACAAGAGACCCAGTACTTC	CASSSKLQETQYF
TRBV5-5	-	TRBD1	TRBJ2-1	TGTGCCAGCAGTGAACCGGGACAGGGGGCGTATGAGCAGTTCTTC	CASSEPGQGAYEQFF
TRBV6-5	few	-	TRBJ2-7	TGTGCCAGCAGTTACCCCGGTTCGGGAGAGCAGTACTTC	CASSYPGSGEQYF
TRBV7-2	few	-	TRBJ2-3	TGTGCCAGCAGCCTTCAACCTAGCACAGATACGCAGTATTTT	CASSLQPSTDTQYF
TRBV18	few	-	TRBJ2-7	TGTGCCAGCTCACCGAGGGGGGAGAGCGAGCAGTACTTC	CASSPRGESEQYF
TRBV27	-	TRBD1	TRBJ2-1	TGTGCCAGCAAATTCGAAACAGGGGGCCACAATGAGCAGTTCTTC	CASKFETGGHNEQFF
TRBV5-1	-	-	TRBJ2-3	TGCGCCAGCAGCTTAAACGGGGTCACAGATACGCAGTATTTT	CASSLNGVTDTQYF
TRBV20-1	few	TRBD2	TRBJ2-1	TGCAGTGGTAGTAGCGGGGCTAGGAATGAGCAGTTCTTC	CSGSSGARNEQFF
TRBV12-3/TRBV12-4	-	-	TRBJ2-3	TGTGCCAGCAATCTAGCGTTCCGCACAGATACGCAGTATTTT	CASNLAFRTDTQYF
TRBV18	-	TRBD1	TRBJ1-1	TGTGCCAGCTCGCCCGGACAGGGGAGAACTGAAGCTTTCTTT	CASSPGQGRTEAFF
TRBV6-5	-	-	TRBJ1-2	TGTGCCAGCAGTTACCGGGACGGACTGAACTATGGCTATACCTTC	CASSYRDGLNYGYTF
TRBV4-1	-	-	TRBJ1-2	TGCGCCAGCAGCCATCCGACAGATTACTATGGCTACACCTTC	CASSHPTDYYGYTF
TRBV6-4	-	-	TRBJ2-5	TGTGCCAGCAGAAAGAGGGAGACCCAGTACTTC	CASRKRETQYF
TRBV5-1	-	TRBD1	TRBJ2-7	TGCGCCAGCAGCTTCGGGACAGATCCCTACGAGCAGTACTTC	CASSFGTDPYEQYF
TRBV5-1	-	-	TRBJ1-1	TGCGCCAGCAGCACGGGAAGCAGGGATTGGAACACTGAAGCTTTCTTT	CASSTGSRDWNTEAFF